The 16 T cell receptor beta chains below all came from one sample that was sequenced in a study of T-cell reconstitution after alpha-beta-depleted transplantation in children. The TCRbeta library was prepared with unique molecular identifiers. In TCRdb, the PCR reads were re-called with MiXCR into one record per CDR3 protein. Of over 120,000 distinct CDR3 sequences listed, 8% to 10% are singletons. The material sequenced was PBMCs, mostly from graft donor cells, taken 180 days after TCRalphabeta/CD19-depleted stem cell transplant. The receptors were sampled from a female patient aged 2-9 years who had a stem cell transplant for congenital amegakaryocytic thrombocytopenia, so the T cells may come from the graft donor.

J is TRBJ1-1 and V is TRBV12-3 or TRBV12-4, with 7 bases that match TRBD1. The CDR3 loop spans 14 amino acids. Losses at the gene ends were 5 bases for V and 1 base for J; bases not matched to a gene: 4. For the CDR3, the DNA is TGTGCCAGCAGTATACAGGGGTCGAACACTGAAGCTTTCTTT. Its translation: CASSIQGSNTEAFF.

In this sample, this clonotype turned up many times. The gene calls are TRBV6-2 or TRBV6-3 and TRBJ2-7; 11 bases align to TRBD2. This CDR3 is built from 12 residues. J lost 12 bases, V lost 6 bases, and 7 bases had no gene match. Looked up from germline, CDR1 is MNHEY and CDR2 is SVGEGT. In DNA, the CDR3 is TGTGCCAGCAGCAAGGGACTAGCGGATCTGTACTTC. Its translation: CASSKGLADLYF.

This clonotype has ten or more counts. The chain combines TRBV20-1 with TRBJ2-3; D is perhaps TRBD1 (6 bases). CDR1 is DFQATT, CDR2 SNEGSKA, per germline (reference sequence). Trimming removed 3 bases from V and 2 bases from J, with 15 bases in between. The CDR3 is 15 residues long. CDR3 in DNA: TGCAGTGCTAGTGGAACCGGGACACACACAGATACGCAGTATTTT. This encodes CSASGTGTHTDTQYF.

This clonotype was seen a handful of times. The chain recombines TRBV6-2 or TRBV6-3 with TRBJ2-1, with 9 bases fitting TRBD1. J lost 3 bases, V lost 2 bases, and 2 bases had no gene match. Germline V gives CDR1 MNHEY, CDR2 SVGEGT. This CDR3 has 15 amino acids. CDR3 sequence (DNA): TGTGCCAGCAGTTACCGGGACAGGGTCTACAATGAGCAGTTCTTC. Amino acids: CASSYRDRVYNEQFF.

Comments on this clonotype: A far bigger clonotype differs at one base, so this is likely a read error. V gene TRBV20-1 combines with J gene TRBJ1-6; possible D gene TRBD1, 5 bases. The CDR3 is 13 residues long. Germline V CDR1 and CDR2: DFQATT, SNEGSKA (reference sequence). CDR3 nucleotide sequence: TGCAGTGCTAGGGGGCCCAATAATTCACACCTCCACTTT. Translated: CSARGPNNSHLHF.

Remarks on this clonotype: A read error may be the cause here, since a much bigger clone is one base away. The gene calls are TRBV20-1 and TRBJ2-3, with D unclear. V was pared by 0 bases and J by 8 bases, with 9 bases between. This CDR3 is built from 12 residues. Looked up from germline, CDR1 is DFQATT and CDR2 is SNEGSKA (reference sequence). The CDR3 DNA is TGCAGTGCTAGAGAGTCCGCAGGTACGCAGTATTTT. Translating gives CSARESAGTQYF.

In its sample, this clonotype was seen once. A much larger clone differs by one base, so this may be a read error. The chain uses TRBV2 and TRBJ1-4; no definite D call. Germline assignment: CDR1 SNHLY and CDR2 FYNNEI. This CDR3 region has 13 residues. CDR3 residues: CASSGEIGEKLLF. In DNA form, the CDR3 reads TGTGCCAGCAGCGGTGAGATTGGGGAAAAACTGCTTTTT.

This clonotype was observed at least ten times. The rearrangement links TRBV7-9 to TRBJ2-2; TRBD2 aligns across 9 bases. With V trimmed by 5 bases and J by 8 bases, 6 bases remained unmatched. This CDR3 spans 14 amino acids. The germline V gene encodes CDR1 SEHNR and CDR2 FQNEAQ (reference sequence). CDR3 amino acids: CASSPGLARGELFF. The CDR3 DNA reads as TGTGCCAGCAGCCCAGGACTAGCGAGAGGGGAGCTGTTTTTT.

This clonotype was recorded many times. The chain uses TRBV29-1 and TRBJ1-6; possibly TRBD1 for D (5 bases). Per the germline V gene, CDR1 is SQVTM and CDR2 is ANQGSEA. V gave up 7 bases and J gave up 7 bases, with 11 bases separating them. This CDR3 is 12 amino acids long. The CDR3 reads CSAMGRNSPLHF. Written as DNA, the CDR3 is TGCAGCGCCATGGGACGGAATTCACCCCTCCACTTT.

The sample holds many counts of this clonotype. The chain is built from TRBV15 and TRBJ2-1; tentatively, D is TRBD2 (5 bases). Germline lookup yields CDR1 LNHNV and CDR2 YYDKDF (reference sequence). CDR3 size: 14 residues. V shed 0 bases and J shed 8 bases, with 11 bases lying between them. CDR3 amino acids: CATSRERAGHEQFF. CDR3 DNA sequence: TGTGCCACCAGCAGAGAGAGGGCCGGCCATGAGCAGTTCTTC.

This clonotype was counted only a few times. CDR3 amino acids: CAISEQEYNEQFF. Written as DNA, the CDR3 is TGTGCCATCAGCGAACAGGAATACAATGAGCAGTTCTTC. The chain uses TRBV10-3 and TRBJ2-1, with TRBD1 as a possible D gene (5 bases). Trimming cost V 6 bases and J 4 bases, with 10 bases left between them. There are 13 residues in the CDR3. The germline gives CDR1 ENHRY, CDR2 SYGVKD.

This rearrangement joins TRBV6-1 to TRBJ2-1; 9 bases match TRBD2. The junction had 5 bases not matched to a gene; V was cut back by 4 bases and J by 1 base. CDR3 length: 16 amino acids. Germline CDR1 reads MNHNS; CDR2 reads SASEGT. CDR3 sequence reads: CASSAGTSWSYNEQFF. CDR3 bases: TGTGCCAGCAGTGCTGGGACTAGCTGGTCCTACAATGAGCAGTTCTTC.

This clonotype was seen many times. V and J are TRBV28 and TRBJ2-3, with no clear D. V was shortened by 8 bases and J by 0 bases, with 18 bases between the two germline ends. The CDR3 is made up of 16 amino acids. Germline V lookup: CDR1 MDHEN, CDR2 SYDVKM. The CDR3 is CASGITGFYSTDTQYF. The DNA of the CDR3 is TGTGCCAGCGGAATAACGGGTTTTTATAGCACAGATACGCAGTATTTT.

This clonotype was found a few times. The CDR3 region has the DNA TGCGCCAGCAGTGCCCAGCCAAACACCGGGGAGCTGTTTTTT. The encoded protein is CASSAQPNTGELFF. The chain uses TRBV10-1 and TRBJ2-2; D uncertain. Looked up from germline, CDR1 is WNHNN and CDR2 is SYGVQD (reference sequence). The CDR3 is 14 amino acids. The V end lost 4 bases, the J end lost 2 bases, and 8 bases lay between the germline ends.

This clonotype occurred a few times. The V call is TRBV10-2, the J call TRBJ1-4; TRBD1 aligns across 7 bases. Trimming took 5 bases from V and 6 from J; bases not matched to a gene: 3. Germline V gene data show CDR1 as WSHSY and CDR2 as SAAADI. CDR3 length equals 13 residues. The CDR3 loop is CASSQGGHEKLFF. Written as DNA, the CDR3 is TGCGCCAGCAGTCAGGGGGGTCATGAAAAACTGTTTTTT.

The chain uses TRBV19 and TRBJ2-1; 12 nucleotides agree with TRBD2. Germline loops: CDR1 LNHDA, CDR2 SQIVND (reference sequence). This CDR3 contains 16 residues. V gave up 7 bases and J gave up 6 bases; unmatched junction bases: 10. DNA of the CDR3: TGTGCCAGTAATAGACTAGCGGGAGCGAAGGGCAATGAGCAGTTCTTC. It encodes CASNRLAGAKGNEQFF.